The following is a T cell receptor (beta chain) sequence with its context. This clone was picked up a small number of times. What this receptor recognizes is not known. No base quality values were provided; no much bigger clone lies one nucleotide off. This specimen comes from a study of shared clonotypes between healthy human individuals (TCRdb year 2020). Study-wide context: A couple of women and three men aged 18 to 49 years were included in the cohort. For each donor, three plates each were used for CD4 naive and CD4 memory, two plates were used for CD8 naive, and one plate was used for CD8 memory. To estimate repertoire size and how much clonotype sharing occurs between individuals, the study deeply sequenced the blood TCR repertoires of several healthy adults. Different laboratories and diverse techniques were used to prepare libraries and sequence TCR repertoires, to increase sequencing depth and limit assay-specific biases. Each donor's leukapheresis produced roughly between roughly 0.85 and 9.5 billion PBMCs. Overall study results and their limits: Based on pairwise subsampling, the degree of clonotype sharing among donors was expected to be affected by sequencing depth. Because the study included only a small number of donors, the genetic and exposure-history diversity represented was limited. Sampling was restricted to blood, and TCR repertoires in tissue are likely to differ from TCR repertoires in blood. When a handful of donors were compared, the shared fraction of clonotypes was 5% to 6.5% for naive CD4, approximately 3.5% for naive CD8, about 2.4% for memory CD4, and about 0.36% for memory CD8. Even with the large sequencing depth, rarefaction of the sorted-subset datasets indicated that sequencing was incomplete. Compared with non-shared clonotypes, the clonotypes found in all four sorted-subset donors had higher generation probabilities. Naive subsets generally had larger estimated clonotype richness than memory subsets did.

From the cysteine through the phenylalanine, the CDR3 covers 14 amino acids. Just CDR3 DNA is preserved here, 42 bases in frame from base 1. Cut back by 5 bases and 5 bases, the V and J ends lie 14 bases apart. Per the germline V gene (reference sequence), PRHDT is the CDR1 and FYEKMQ is the CDR2. Using the deep immunoSEQ assay, TCR CDR3 regions were amplified from genomic DNA by multiplex PCR. Extracted genomic DNA from each cell subset was spread evenly across all wells of several immunoSEQ 96-well plates, with each plate serving as a replicate. For sorted subsets, approximately 210 ng of genomic DNA, equivalent to around 29,000 T cell genomes, went into each replicate PCR. The purified libraries were quantified using a Qubit 3.0 fluorometer, sized with a Bioanalyzer 2100, and then quantified again using the KAPA Library Quantification kit. A separate single-read 150-cycle Illumina NextSeq 550 flow cell was used to sequence each immunoSEQ 96-well plate. The published analysis was carried out like this. Because only junctional sequences without quality scores were contained in the immunoSEQ output, filtering matching that applied to full-length reads could not be performed. To assign V/J genes and CDR3, sequences were annotated using PyIR, a Python wrapper for IgBLAST v1.9, with IMGT germline references. Reads were filtered out if the reads had weak V/J assignments (E-value above 1e-6), no CDR3, stop codons, out-of-frame junctions, or ambiguous translated residues. A V3J clonotype was defined by an identical inferred V gene, J gene, and CDR3 amino acid sequence. Percentage overlap between repertoires was computed as shared unique clonotypes divided by the size of the smaller repertoire. Richness of each repertoire was evaluated using RTK rarefaction, the Chao1 estimator, and Recon v2.1 estimates of unobserved clonotypes. OLGA was used to compute generation probabilities for all TCRbeta clonotypes that the gDNA method yielded from a handful of donors. TCRdb mirrors the immuneACCESS table, restricted to in-frame sequences. Some clones are absent from its copies; in checked studies, under half trace to an unresolved V gene, and the reason for the others is unknown. The V and J calls and clone size come from that table; D and trimming were worked out from the DNA. The sample data list around 990,000 clones, and roughly 80% of these were observed just once. The ten top clones hold about 0.89% of the sample.

The donors were healthy, HIV-negative adults with no recently reported acute infections or vaccinations. All donors were Caucasian adults living in Nashville, Tennessee, USA. CD4+ T cells were enriched through magnetic negative selection, after which naive cells were positively selected on CD45RA and the remaining negative fraction served as the memory subset. Blood was collected by leukapheresis, and PBMCs were isolated by Ficoll-Histopaque density gradient centrifugation and then cryopreserved in liquid nitrogen vapor phase. Analytical flow cytometry was used to check the purity and quantity of each magnetically sorted T cell population. Genomic DNA was isolated from every sorted fraction and measured by UV absorbance on a Nanodrop 2000c.

This clonotype was obtained from a man aged 18 to 35 in good health. Some clones in this sample may be carry-over from other donors' samples. The chain is encoded by TRBV13 joined to TRBJ2-3, with the D gene not confidently named. Material: memory CD4+ T cells from PBMCs. This specimen's cell subset or site label, interpreted: CD45RA-negative fraction. The CDR3 reads CASSPGSLVDTQYF. In nucleotide form, the sequence is TGTGCCAGCAGCCCCGGGTCCTTGGTAGATACGCAGTATTTT.